The 13 T cell receptor beta chains below all came from one sample that was sequenced in a study of identical twins. From the 5' RACE reads, TCRdb called clonotypes with MiXCR, one entry per CDR3 protein. In the table there are around 370,000 distinct CDR3 sequences, roughly 9% of which are singletons. The sample taken for sequencing was naive T cells sorted from blood. The receptors stem from a woman aged 50 to 65 in good health.

The V call is TRBV14, the J call TRBJ2-1; no firm D call. The V gene lost 0 bases and the J gene lost 7 bases, with 19 bases spanning the gap. This CDR3 has 17 amino acids. CDR1 SGHDN and CDR2 FVKESK come from the germline V gene. This CDR3 is CASSQENWRPTPNEQFF. CDR3 bases: TGTGCCAGCAGCCAAGAAAATTGGCGCCCCACCCCGAATGAGCAGTTCTTC.

The chain has TRBV5-1 and TRBJ1-1; 7 bases line up with TRBD1. V lost 8 bases to trimming and J lost 4 bases; unmatched junction nucleotides: 8. Germline CDR1 is SGHRS and CDR2 is YFSETQ. The CDR3 covers 13 residues. The CDR3 DNA sequence: TGCGCCAGTGGACAGGAGACGGTCACTGAAGCTTTCTTT. Protein product: CASGQETVTEAFF.

This clonotype turned up a few times. This chain connects TRBV3-1 to TRBJ2-1, with 7 positions matching TRBD2. Trimming took 4 bases from V and 2 from J; bases not matched to a gene: 11. CDR1 is LGHDT and CDR2 is YNNKEL in the germline V gene (reference sequence). CDR3 length: 17 amino acids. This CDR3 reads CASSPVGGGGPYNEQFF. The CDR3 nucleotides are TGTGCCAGCAGCCCCGTGGGCGGCGGGGGACCCTACAATGAGCAGTTCTTC.

This sequence joins TRBV12-3 or TRBV12-4 and TRBJ2-7, with D unclear. Deletions cut 2 bases from V and 4 bases from J, with 6 bases between. The CDR3 contains 12 residues. DNA for the CDR3: TGTGCCAGCAGTTTATACCGGTACGAGCAGTACTTC. Protein sequence: CASSLYRYEQYF.

This clonotype was seen only a few times. The chain couples TRBV21-1 to TRBJ2-7; the D call TRBD2 from the table was never checked on the DNA. TRBV21-1 is recorded as a pseudogene. This CDR3 is built from 12 residues. CDR3 sequence (DNA): TGTGCCAGCAGTGGGAGGGGCCACGAGCAGTACTTC. Translation gives CASSGRGHEQYF.

This clonotype was seen just once. The chain has TRBV27 and TRBJ2-6, with D uncertain. V was pared by 10 bases and J by 2 bases, with 12 bases between. The germline V gene has CDR1 MNHEY and CDR2 SMNVEV (reference sequence). This CDR3 comprises 14 residues. This CDR3 reads CATSSGAGANVLTF. The CDR3 DNA reads TGTGCCACGTCCAGTGGCGCTGGGGCCAACGTCCTGACTTTC. The full variable domain, with the rest looked up from reference TRBV27 and TRBJ2-6, is EAQVTQNPRYLITVTGKKLTVTCSQNMNHEYMSWYRQDPGLGLRQIYYSMNVEVTDKGDVPEGYKVSRKEKRNFPLILESPSPNQTSLYFCATSSGAGANVLTFGAGSRLTVL.

The CDR3 bases are TGTGCCAGCAGCTTGCGGTTAGGGGCCTACAATGAGCAGTTCTTC. Translated, it gives CASSLRLGAYNEQFF. The chain couples TRBV7-3 to TRBJ2-1; the D gene is possibly TRBD1 (5 bases). Germline values: CDR1 SGHTA, CDR2 FQGTGA. V was cut by 3 bases and J by 2 bases, with 11 bases left in between. This CDR3 has 15 amino acids. The complete variable domain, with remaining parts taken from reference TRBV7-3 and TRBJ2-1, reads GAGVSQTPSNKVTEKGKYVELRCDPISGHTALYWYRQSLGQGPEFLIYFQGTGAADDSGLPNDRFFAVRPEGSVSTLKIQRTERGDSAVYLCASSLRLGAYNEQFFGPGTRLTVL.

This clonotype was seen only a few times. V gene TRBV12-3 or TRBV12-4 combines with J gene TRBJ2-1; TRBD1 matches 9 bases. CDR3 size: 11 residues. V lost 6 bases and J lost 13; bases outside the gene matches: 4. CDR3 nucleotides: TGTGCCAGCAGCACAGGGGGCCAACAGTTCTTC. Translating it yields CASSTGGQQFF.

The chain links TRBV4-1 to TRBJ2-6, with D possibly being TRBD2 (6 bases). Trimming left V 7 bases short and J 2 bases short, with 9 bases between. This CDR3 contains 14 residues. Germline values: CDR1 MGHRA, CDR2 YSYEKL. CDR3 sequence: CASNGGPGANVLTF. The CDR3 nucleotides are TGCGCCAGCAATGGAGGGCCTGGGGCCAACGTCCTGACTTTC.

There are many counts of this clonotype. For the CDR3, the DNA is TGTGCCATCAGAGACGGAACTAATGAAAAACTGTTTTTT. Its protein product is CAIRDGTNEKLFF. The gene calls are TRBV10-3 and TRBJ1-4; D ambiguous. Deletions cut 6 bases from V and 1 base from J, with 6 bases between. Germline V gives CDR1 ENHRY, CDR2 SYGVKD. The CDR3 length is 13 residues.

This clonotype came up a few times. V gene TRBV5-1 combines with J gene TRBJ2-1; no definite D call. In germline, CDR1 is SGHRS, CDR2 YFSETQ. The V end lost 4 bases, the J end lost 2 bases, and 7 bases lay between the germline ends. The CDR3 has 13 residues. The CDR3 is CASSPDPYNEQFF. CDR3 nucleotide sequence: TGCGCCAGCAGCCCGGACCCCTACAATGAGCAGTTCTTC.

This clonotype turned up a few times. V and J are TRBV15 and TRBJ1-1, with D possibly TRBD1 on 6 matching bases. This CDR3 comprises 16 residues. The V end lost 0 bases, the J end lost 5 bases, and 16 bases lay between the germline ends. Germline V gives CDR1 LNHNV, CDR2 YYDKDF (reference sequence). CDR3 nucleotide sequence: TGTGCCACCAGCAGAGACCGCGGCAGGGGCGGGACTGAAGCTTTCTTT. Its translation is CATSRDRGRGGTEAFF.

This clonotype was counted between two and nine times. The gene calls are TRBV6-5 and TRBJ2-3; TRBD2 is a possible D gene (6 bases). The CDR3 totals 16 residues. Germline V gene sequence: CDR1 MNHEY, CDR2 SVGAGI. The V and J ends lost 6 bases and 2 bases respectively, with 18 bases between them. As DNA, the CDR3 is TGTGCCAGCAGCCCTTGGGGGGAGGCACTCACAGATACGCAGTATTTT. Translating gives CASSPWGEALTDTQYF.